Each of the 30 T cell receptor beta chains below was sequenced from the same sample in a study of cytomegalovirus exposure and HLA in healthy donors. Both 60 Vbeta primers and 13 Jbeta primers went into the PCR. Some clones are missing from TCRdb's copy, which holds only in-frame ones; the method was immunoSEQ multiplex PCR. The sample has approximately 200,000 clones. The sample was PBMCs. The receptor set was obtained from a boy aged 10-17 years in good health and CMV-seronegative.

The V call is TRBV4-1, the J call TRBJ1-1, with D possibly TRBD1 on 5 matching bases. CDR1 MGHRA and CDR2 YSYEKL come from the germline V gene. Trimming shortened V by 5 bases and J by 1 base, and 17 bases separated the two germline ends. CDR3 length equals 16 residues. The CDR3 coding sequence is TGCGCCAGCAGCAAACGGGGCGGGACTGAGAACACTGAAGCTTTCTTT. Protein product: CASSKRGGTENTEAFF.

This chain joins TRBV12-5 and TRBJ2-5; D perhaps matches TRBD1 (5 bases). From germline, CDR1 is LGHNT and CDR2 FRNRAP. The CDR3 extends over 19 amino acids. V lost 0 bases, J lost 1 base, and 21 bases lay in between. CDR3 nucleotide sequence: TGTGCTAGTGGTTTGGTAACGGTGGTCCCCCAGGGAAGCCAAGAGACCCAGTACTTC. Its protein is CASGLVTVVPQGSQETQYF.

This chain uses TRBV15 with TRBJ1-4, with TRBD1 as a possible D gene (6 bases). There are 12 residues in the CDR3. Trimming took off 6 bases at V and 10 bases at J, with 12 bases between the two ends. CDR1 is LNHNV and CDR2 is YYDKDF in the germline V gene (reference sequence). CDR3 amino acids: CATRQGWGKLFF. CDR3 bases: TGTGCCACCAGACAGGGTTGGGGAAAACTGTTTTTT.

The rearrangement joins TRBV5-1 to TRBJ2-3, with D possibly being TRBD2 (5 bases). Trimming stripped 3 bases from V and 2 bases from J, with 13 bases between. Germline CDR1 and CDR2: SGHRS and YFSETQ. The CDR3 has 15 amino acids. For the CDR3, the DNA is TGCGCCAGCAGCTCGAGGACTGGACCCACAGATACGCAGTATTTT. Protein sequence: CASSSRTGPTDTQYF.

The chain has TRBV5-6 and TRBJ2-2, with 7 bases aligning to TRBD1. Trimming took 2 bases from V and 5 from J; bases not matched to a gene: 12. CDR1 and CDR2 from the germline V gene are SGHDT and YYEEEE. This CDR3 is 17 amino acids long. As DNA, the CDR3 is TGTGCCAGCAGCTTTGAGGGGGCTGGGTACGTAACCGGGGAGCTGTTTTTT. Amino acid sequence: CASSFEGAGYVTGELFF.

The V call is TRBV4-1, the J call TRBJ2-7; TRBD2 matches 9 bases. Per germline, CDR1 MGHRA and CDR2 YSYEKL. The CDR3 length is 16 residues. V was pared by 0 bases and J by 3 bases, with 6 bases of the junction left unmatched. CDR3 amino acids: CASSQEWTSVSYEQYF. In DNA, the CDR3 is TGCGCCAGCAGCCAAGAATGGACTAGCGTGAGCTACGAGCAGTACTTC.

On this clone itself: At one boundary the junction diverges from the germline segment, which might be a read error. The chain carries TRBV5-4 and TRBJ1-2; D might be TRBD1 (5 bases). CDR3 length equals 13 residues. CDR1 and CDR2 from the germline V gene are SGHNT and YYREEE (reference sequence). In DNA, the CDR3 is TGTGCCAGCACCGCCGGCTGGGGGGGGGAAAAAATATTC. Its translation is CASTAGWGGEKIF.

This chain links TRBV30 with TRBJ2-3; D may be TRBD2 (5 bases). The germline V gene encodes CDR1 GTSNPN and CDR2 SVGIG (reference sequence). V shed 0 bases and J shed 0 bases, with 10 bases lying between them. The CDR3 contains 15 residues. The CDR3 coding sequence is TGTGCCTGGAGTGTACTCGGGATTAGCACAGATACGCAGTATTTT. Translation: CAWSVLGISTDTQYF.

The chain employs TRBV9 and TRBJ2-2; 12 nucleotides agree with TRBD2. The V and J ends lost 4 bases and 4 bases, in that order; junction bases with no gene match: 11. The CDR3 has 18 residues. CDR1 is SGDLS and CDR2 is YYNGEE in the germline V gene. The CDR3: CASSPYFLAGGSTGELFF. The CDR3 bases are TGTGCCAGCAGCCCCTACTTCCTAGCGGGGGGGAGCACCGGGGAGCTGTTTTTT. The variable domain in full, completed from reference TRBV9 and TRBJ2-2, reads DSGVTQTPKHLITATGQRVTLRCSPRSGDLSVYWYQQSLDQGLQFLIQYYNGEERAKGNILERFSAQQFPDLHSELNLSSLELGDSALYFCASSPYFLAGGSTGELFFGEGSRLTVL.

The chain links TRBV7-8 to TRBJ1-5; 8 bases match TRBD1. The V and J ends lost 5 bases and 5 bases, in that order; junction bases with no gene match: 5. This CDR3 is built from 14 residues. Germline CDR1 is SGHVS and CDR2 is FQNEAQ. This CDR3 is CASSPTRGHQPQHF. In DNA, the CDR3 is TGTGCCAGCAGCCCGACCAGGGGGCATCAGCCCCAGCATTTT.

The rearrangement joins TRBV19 to TRBJ2-5, with D perhaps TRBD2 (6 bases). Germline V CDR1 and CDR2: LNHDA, SQIVND (reference sequence). This CDR3 spans 11 amino acids. Trimming took 8 bases from V and 7 from J, leaving 11 bases between them. CDR3: CASQSGGTQYF. CDR3 DNA sequence: TGTGCCAGTCAATCCGGGGGGACCCAGTACTTC.

This chain connects TRBV4-1 to TRBJ2-2; perhaps TRBD2 as D (5 bases). V lost 2 bases and J 0 bases, leaving 10 bases between the germline ends. The CDR3 runs to 16 residues. Germline CDR1 reads MGHRA; CDR2 reads YSYEKL. CDR3 sequence (DNA): TGCGCCAGCAGCCAACCCGCGCGGGCGAACACCGGGGAGCTGTTTTTT. It encodes CASSQPARANTGELFF.

The rearrangement uses TRBV7-9 and TRBJ2-3; 9 bases match TRBD1. The V gene end was trimmed by 5 bases and the J gene end by 3 bases; junction bases not matched to a gene: 6. The CDR3 has 15 amino acids. Germline assignment: CDR1 SEHNR and CDR2 FQNEAQ (reference sequence). The CDR3 spells CASSHRGQETDTQYF. In nucleotides, the CDR3 is TGTGCCAGCAGCCACAGGGGGCAAGAGACAGATACGCAGTATTTT.

The chain recombines TRBV6-5 with TRBJ2-7, with a weak D call TRBD2 (7 bases). From germline, CDR1 is MNHEY and CDR2 SVGAGI. This CDR3 is 15 amino acids long. Trimming pared 0 bases from V and 4 bases from J, leaving 13 bases between. The CDR3 nucleotides read TGTGCCAGCAGTTACTCAGACGGGGGGCAGTACGAGCAGTACTTC. Protein: CASSYSDGGQYEQYF.

This sequence joins TRBV5-1 and TRBJ1-6; 7 bases are shared with TRBD1. V shed 4 bases, J shed 3 bases, and the junction held 4 bases outside the gene matches. The CDR3 totals 15 residues. Germline values: CDR1 SGHRS, CDR2 YFSETQ. The CDR3: CASSQGQNYNSPLHF. CDR3 sequence (DNA): TGCGCCAGCAGCCAGGGACAGAACTATAATTCACCCCTCCACTTT.

CDR3 DNA sequence: TGTGCCAGTAGTACGGGACTAGCGGGGAGCACCGGGGAGCTGTTTTTT. Protein sequence: CASSTGLAGSTGELFF. V is TRBV19 and J is TRBJ2-2; 13 bases match TRBD2. V dropped 4 bases and J dropped 4; count of bases not matched to a gene: 3. CDR1 is LNHDA, CDR2 SQIVND, per germline (reference sequence). The CDR3 runs to 16 residues.

In nucleotides, the CDR3 is TGCGCCAGCAGCCACACGCCCGACACCTCCGGCTATGGCTACACCTTC. This translates into CASSHTPDTSGYGYTF. This chain joins TRBV5-1 and TRBJ1-2; D gene uncertain. Trimming pared 4 bases from V and 4 bases from J, leaving 20 bases between. The CDR3 has 16 amino acids. From germline, CDR1 is SGHRS and CDR2 YFSETQ.

This chain uses TRBV19 with TRBJ1-5; 8 bases align to TRBD1. This CDR3 is 14 amino acids long. Germline assignment: CDR1 LNHDA and CDR2 SQIVND (reference sequence). Trimming took 3 bases from V and 7 from J; bases not matched to a gene: 5. CDR3 nucleotide sequence: TGTGCCAGTAGTATTCAGGGGGCGACCCAGCCCCAGCATTTT. It translates to CASSIQGATQPQHF.

DNA of the CDR3: TGTGCCTGGATGGGAGGTTATGGCTACACCTTC. Translation: CAWMGGYGYTF. The chain is built from TRBV30 and TRBJ1-2; D remains ambiguous. Germline loops: CDR1 GTSNPN, CDR2 SVGIG (reference sequence). V lost 4 bases to trimming and J lost 5 bases, with 8 bases between them. The length of the CDR3 is 11 residues.

The gene calls are TRBV5-4 and TRBJ1-1; TRBD1 agrees at 7 bases. J was trimmed by 2 bases and V by 4 bases; bases with no gene match: 5. CDR3 size: 14 residues. The germline gives CDR1 SGHNT, CDR2 YYREEE (reference sequence). CDR3 region: CASSQGQLNTEAFF. As DNA, the CDR3 is TGTGCCAGCAGCCAGGGACAGCTTAACACTGAAGCTTTCTTT.

The rearrangement joins TRBV13 to TRBJ2-7; the D gene is possibly TRBD1 (5 bases). In germline, CDR1 is PRHDT, CDR2 FYEKMQ (reference sequence). This CDR3 spans 12 amino acids. V was cut by 5 bases and J by 5 bases, with 10 bases left in between. The CDR3 DNA reads TGTGCCAGCAGCGCCTCACAGGACGAGCAGTACTTC. It encodes CASSASQDEQYF.

As DNA, the CDR3 is TGTGCCACCGGTTCCACCGGGGAGCTGTTTTTT. It is translated as CATGSTGELFF. This chain uses TRBV5-6 with TRBJ2-2; D is undetermined. The length of the CDR3 is 11 residues. CDR1 is SGHDT and CDR2 is YYEEEE in the germline V gene. Trimming left V 9 bases short and J 4 bases short, with 7 bases between.

V gene TRBV28 combines with J gene TRBJ2-1; 11 positions agree with TRBD2. The CDR3 is 16 residues long. The J segment lost 5 bases and the V segment lost 3 bases, leaving 6 bases of the junction unmatched. The germline V gene encodes CDR1 MDHEN and CDR2 SYDVKM. In DNA form, the CDR3 reads TGTGCCAGCAGTTTGATTATAGCGGGGGGGCACAATGAGCAGTTCTTC. It translates to CASSLIIAGGHNEQFF.

This chain joins TRBV15 and TRBJ2-1; D may be TRBD2 (5 bases). V dropped 8 bases and J dropped 0 bases, with 14 bases sitting between them. Germline V gives CDR1 LNHNV, CDR2 YYDKDF (reference sequence). The CDR3 runs to 15 residues. The CDR3 region is CATATGESSYNEQFF. The CDR3 nucleotides read TGTGCCACCGCCACCGGGGAGAGCTCCTACAATGAGCAGTTCTTC.

CDR3 DNA sequence: TGTGCCAGCAGCTTACGGGGTGGTGAAGCTTTCTTT. Protein sequence: CASSLRGGEAFF. V is TRBV5-4 and J is TRBJ1-1; the D is unclear. The CDR3 has 12 amino acids. Germline CDR1 is SGHNT and CDR2 is YYREEE (reference sequence). V lost 2 bases and J lost 7, with 9 bases in between.

V usage is TRBV27 and J usage is TRBJ1-1; 9 bases fit TRBD1. This CDR3 is 15 amino acids long. CDR1 is MNHEY, CDR2 SMNVEV, per germline (reference sequence). Trimming at V came to 4 bases and at J to 4 bases, leaving 7 bases not matched to a gene. The CDR3 DNA follows: TGTGCCAGCAGTTCAACCGGGACAGGGTTCACTGAAGCTTTCTTT. Residues: CASSSTGTGFTEAFF.

The CDR3 loop reads CASSLEGLGTGELFF. In DNA form, the CDR3 reads TGCGCCAGCAGCTTGGAGGGGTTGGGGACCGGGGAGCTGTTTTTT. The genes are TRBV5-1 and TRBJ2-2, with D perhaps matching TRBD1 (5 bases). Trimming removed 0 bases from V and 5 bases from J, with 11 bases in between. Germline lookup yields CDR1 SGHRS and CDR2 YFSETQ. CDR3 length equals 15 residues.

V and J are TRBV19 and TRBJ1-6, with D uncertain. The CDR3 length is 13 residues. Germline CDR1 and CDR2: LNHDA and SQIVND (reference sequence). Trimming stripped 1 base from V and 6 bases from J, with 4 bases between. CDR3 sequence: CASSIVGNSPLHF. In DNA, the CDR3 is TGTGCCAGTAGTATAGTCGGTAATTCACCCCTCCACTTT. The whole variable domain, remainder taken from reference TRBV19 and TRBJ1-6, is DGGITQSPKYLFRKEGQNVTLSCEQNLNHDAMYWYRQDPGQGLRLIYYSQIVNDFQKGDIAEGYSVSREKKESFPLTVTSAQKNPTAFYLCASSIVGNSPLHFGNGTRLTVT.

CDR3 sequence: CASSDGQGSGEQFF. The CDR3 bases are TGTGCCAGCAGTGACGGGCAGGGTTCGGGTGAGCAGTTCTTC. The J gene is TRBJ2-1, the V gene TRBV6-4; possible D gene TRBD1, 5 bases. Germline-derived CDR1 and CDR2 are MRHNA and SNTAGT. CDR3 length: 14 residues. V gave up 2 bases and J gave up 9 bases, with 14 bases separating them.

This chain connects TRBV12-2 to TRBJ2-5; no check of the table's D call, TRBD2, against the DNA was made. TRBV12-2 is a known pseudogene. The CDR3 contains 13 residues. CDR3 nucleotides: TGTGCAAGTCGCTCAAGGTACGGGGGGTTCCGGTACTTC. Translated, it gives CASRSRYGGFRYF.